This T cell receptor (beta chain) was captured by sequencing in a study of blood T cells in healthy people across ages. Study-wide background: Per two T cells, template switching captured roughly one barcoded beta molecule. Regarding the study as a whole: Long-lived donors carried more naive CD4+ cells and greater diversity than aged donors.

A second about 6 to 12 cycle PCR used barcoded and J-beta primers. TCRdb fed the 5' RACE reads into MiXCR, producing one record per CDR3 protein. The table lists around 600,000 distinct CDR3 sequences, around half of them singletons, with around 24% in the top ten. The amount of total RNA extracted per sample was at least 6 micrograms. Ten or more counts support this clonotype. The antigen is undetermined. The sample was blood. This receptor was taken from an elderly man in good health.

The CDR3: CASRDRNSPLHF. In DNA form, the CDR3 reads TGTGCCAGCAGGGATAGGAATTCACCCCTCCACTTT. The chain employs TRBV27 and TRBJ1-6; D gene ambiguous. V lost 6 bases and J 7 bases, leaving 7 bases between the germline ends. The CDR3 is made up of 12 amino acids. From germline, CDR1 is MNHEY and CDR2 SMNVEV (reference sequence).